The 28 T cell receptor beta chains in this list originate from one sample, sequenced in a study of CD8 T cells in ankylosing spondylitis. TCRdb re-called the 5' RACE reads through MiXCR, storing one row per CDR3 protein. The sample has 200,000 or so distinct CDR3 sequences; roughly 20% are singletons. Material for sequencing was blood, either unsorted or a sorted T cell fraction (not recorded which). These receptors were obtained from a male donor under 35 with ankylosing spondylitis or in good health (not recorded which).

This clonotype was observed at least ten times. The chain links TRBV2 to TRBJ1-2; D unresolved. Trimming cost V 8 bases and J 7 bases, with 8 bases left between them. CDR3 length equals 10 residues. In germline, CDR1 is SNHLY, CDR2 FYNNEI. In DNA, the CDR3 is TGTGCCAGCGCGAGAACTGGCTACACCTTC. Amino acid sequence: CASARTGYTF.

V and J are TRBV6-6 and TRBJ2-2; D ambiguous. Trimming took off 4 bases at V and 8 bases at J, with 11 bases between the two ends. Germline loops: CDR1 MNHNY, CDR2 SVGAGI (reference sequence). The CDR3 has 13 residues. CDR3 DNA: TGTGCCAGCAGTTCAGGTGGTCTGGGGGAGCTGTTTTTT. Its translation: CASSSGGLGELFF.

This clonotype was picked up many times. The chain uses TRBV20-1 and TRBJ2-7, with a possible D match to TRBD2 (6 bases). V lost 0 bases and J 3 bases, leaving 15 bases between the germline ends. In germline, CDR1 is DFQATT, CDR2 SNEGSKA (reference sequence). This CDR3 comprises 15 residues. CDR3 nucleotide sequence: TGCAGTGCTAGAGATGGCGGGCTAGCGAGCTACGAGCAGTACTTC. Residues: CSARDGGLASYEQYF.

This clonotype was seen repeatedly, ten times or more. The rearrangement uses TRBV5-1 and TRBJ1-1, with 7 bases aligning to TRBD1. The CDR3 sequence is 14 residues long. V lost 0 bases, J lost 3 bases, and 2 bases stayed unmatched. CDR1 and CDR2 (germline): SGHRS, YFSETQ. The CDR3 bases are TGCGCCAGCAGCTTGGCCAGGGGGGACACTGAAGCTTTCTTT. Its protein is CASSLARGDTEAFF.

The chain joins TRBV12-3 or TRBV12-4 to TRBJ2-7; D possibly corresponds to TRBD1 (5 bases). This CDR3 has 13 residues. V was clipped by 1 base and J by 6 bases, with 10 bases between them. CDR3 nucleotides: TGTGCCAGCAGTTTAGAACAGGATGGCGAGCAGTACGTC. As protein: CASSLEQDGEQYV.

V gene TRBV3-1 combines with J gene TRBJ1-2; no definite D call. This CDR3 region has 13 residues. Trimming cost V 0 bases and J 8 bases, with 10 bases left between them. Germline V gene sequence: CDR1 LGHDT, CDR2 YNNKEL (reference sequence). The CDR3 nucleotides are TGTGCCAGCAGCCAAGATTCGGGTGGAGGCTACACCTTC. This sequence encodes CASSQDSGGGYTF.

The sample holds many counts of this clonotype. The rearrangement links TRBV7-9 to TRBJ2-2; 9 bases line up with TRBD1. The germline V gene encodes CDR1 SEHNR and CDR2 FQNEAQ (reference sequence). There are 14 residues in the CDR3. V was pared by 5 bases and J by 9 bases, with 7 bases of the junction left unmatched. For the CDR3, the DNA is TGTGCCAGCAGCGATTTACAGGGGGCCTGGGAGCTGTTTTTT. It encodes CASSDLQGAWELFF.

This clonotype was observed at least ten times. The J gene is TRBJ2-5, the V gene TRBV9, with 9 bases lining up with TRBD2. This CDR3 is built from 14 residues. Germline CDR1 and CDR2: SGDLS and YYNGEE. V lost 3 bases and J lost 5; bases outside the gene matches: 5. As DNA, the CDR3 is TGTGCCAGCAGCGGTAGCGGGAGAGGTGAGACCCAGTACTTC. Translating it yields CASSGSGRGETQYF.

This clonotype was seen repeatedly, ten times or more. The V and J genes are TRBV29-1 and TRBJ2-5; D perhaps matches TRBD1 (6 bases). Germline V gene data show CDR1 as SQVTM and CDR2 as ANQGSEA. V was clipped by 3 bases and J by 0 bases, with 11 bases between them. The CDR3 consists of 14 residues. CDR3 region: CSVDPPGDQETQYF. In DNA, the CDR3 is TGCAGCGTTGACCCACCAGGGGACCAAGAGACCCAGTACTTC. Variable domain in full (rest from reference TRBV29-1 and TRBJ2-5): SAVISQKPSRDICQRGTSLTIQCQVDSQVTMMFWYRQQPGQSLTLIATANQGSEATYESGFVIDKFPISRPNLTFSTLTVSNMSPEDSSIYLCSVDPPGDQETQYFGPGTRLLVL.

Regarding this clonotype: A clone one base away is much larger, so this may be a read error. V and J are TRBV9 and TRBJ2-2, with a tentative D call TRBD1 (6 bases). CDR1 is SGDLS and CDR2 is YYNGEE in the germline V gene. The CDR3 totals 15 residues. This CDR3 reads CASSLWGQNTEELFF. DNA of the CDR3: TGTGCCAGCAGCCTATGGGGACAAAACACCGAGGAGCTGTTTTTT.

This clonotype has a count of ten or more. This chain connects TRBV6-2 or TRBV6-3 to TRBJ2-7; TRBD2 matches 7 bases. From germline, CDR1 is MNHEY and CDR2 SVGEGT. V lost 6 bases, J lost 2 bases, and 4 bases stayed unmatched. The CDR3 contains 13 residues. CDR3 in amino acids: CASSRDYTYEQYV. CDR3 bases: TGTGCCAGCAGCCGGGACTACACCTACGAGCAGTACGTC.

The V call is TRBV6-5, the J call TRBJ2-7, with 9 bases lining up with TRBD2. The CDR3 length is 16 residues. CDR1 is MNHEY, CDR2 SVGAGI, per germline. V was clipped by 4 bases and J by 6 bases; unmatched bases: 13. This CDR3 is CASSSFRLAGIGEQYF. CDR3 coding DNA: TGTGCCAGCAGTTCCTTCCGGCTAGCGGGAATAGGCGAGCAGTACTTC.

The sample holds many counts of this clonotype. The V call is TRBV20-1, the J call TRBJ2-3; D call uncertain. Germline V lookup: CDR1 DFQATT, CDR2 SNEGSKA (reference sequence). Trimming pared 7 bases from V and 4 bases from J, leaving 12 bases between. The CDR3 covers 12 residues. CDR3 bases: TGCAGTGTTGAATCCCCGGCAGATACGCAGTATTTT. Residues: CSVESPADTQYF.

The chain joins TRBV20-1 to TRBJ2-3, with 9 bases aligning to TRBD2. V trimming: 6 bases; J trimming: 5 bases; junction bases outside the gene matches: 21. CDR1 is DFQATT, CDR2 SNEGSKA, per germline (reference sequence). The CDR3 consists of 18 residues. The CDR3 loop is CSANRVLPGLAIGDTQYF. CDR3 nucleotides: TGCAGTGCGAACCGGGTCTTACCGGGACTAGCAATTGGAGATACGCAGTATTTT.

This clonotype was picked up many times. The J gene is TRBJ2-3, the V gene TRBV12-3 or TRBV12-4; 8 bases match TRBD2. The CDR3 extends over 13 amino acids. Germline trimming cut 5 bases from V and 6 bases from J; bases unmatched to any gene: 4. CDR3 in DNA: TGTGCCAGCAGTCTCCGACTAGCGGATACGCAGTATTTT. Amino acids: CASSLRLADTQYF.

There are many counts of this clonotype. The chain is built from TRBV12-3 or TRBV12-4 and TRBJ2-7, with a possible D match to TRBD1 (6 bases). There are 14 residues in the CDR3. V dropped 5 bases and J dropped 6 bases, with 17 bases sitting between them. CDR3 loop: CASSRRDIGREQYF. The CDR3 region has the DNA TGTGCCAGCAGTCGCCGGGACATAGGGCGCGAGCAGTACTTC.

The rearrangement uses TRBV5-1 and TRBJ2-2; TRBD2 is a possible D gene (6 bases). Germline V lookup: CDR1 SGHRS, CDR2 YFSETQ. CDR3 length: 15 residues. V was shortened by 4 bases and J by 0 bases, with 10 bases between the two germline ends. The CDR3 DNA reads as TGCGCCAGCAGCCCGGGACTTACGAACACCGGGGAGCTGTTTTTT. It encodes CASSPGLTNTGELFF.

This clonotype was detected many times. The chain recombines TRBV4-2 with TRBJ2-3; D may be TRBD1 or TRBD2 (6 bases each). The CDR3 has 14 residues. Trimming removed 8 bases from V and 4 bases from J, with 16 bases in between. Per the germline V gene, CDR1 is LGHNA and CDR2 is YNFKEQ. In DNA form, the CDR3 reads TGTGCCAGCTCGCCGGGAGAGGGGGCAGATACGCAGTATTTT. Translation: CASSPGEGADTQYF.

This clonotype came up a few times. The chain couples TRBV29-1 to TRBJ2-1; D remains ambiguous. The ends were cut back, 3 bases at V and 1 base at J, with 7 bases in the middle. Germline lookup yields CDR1 SQVTM and CDR2 ANQGSEA. CDR3 length: 13 amino acids. This CDR3 reads CSVDLRSYNEQFF. The CDR3 nucleotides are TGCAGCGTTGATCTCCGGTCCTACAATGAGCAGTTCTTC.

This clonotype was observed at least ten times. This chain connects TRBV29-1 to TRBJ2-1, with D unclear. V was pared by 0 bases and J by 0 bases, with 12 bases between. The CDR3 covers 16 residues. Per the germline V gene, CDR1 is SQVTM and CDR2 is ANQGSEA. CDR3 residues: CSVEDIRTVSYNEQFF. CDR3 bases: TGCAGCGTTGAAGATATTAGGACGGTCTCCTACAATGAGCAGTTCTTC.

This clonotype was observed many times. V and J are TRBV5-1 and TRBJ2-1; D might be TRBD1 (6 bases). Germline V gene sequence: CDR1 SGHRS, CDR2 YFSETQ. The CDR3 loop spans 15 amino acids. Trimming removed 5 bases from V and 1 base from J, with 13 bases in between. The CDR3 sequence: CASRQGPTSYNEQFF. The DNA for the CDR3 is TGCGCCAGCAGACAGGGTCCGACATCCTACAATGAGCAGTTCTTC.

This clonotype was found a few times. The chain is built from TRBV3-1 and TRBJ2-4; D is perhaps TRBD2 (5 bases). With 1 base removed from V and 14 bases from J, the gap between germline ends came to 21 bases. There are 15 residues in the CDR3. Germline CDR1 and CDR2: LGHDT and YNNKEL (reference sequence). CDR3 residues: CASSQGSFGEGGKYF. For the CDR3, the DNA is TGTGCCAGCAGCCAAGGCTCCTTCGGTGAGGGTGGAAAGTACTTC.

In its sample, this clonotype was seen many times. The rearrangement uses TRBV5-1 and TRBJ2-7; 7 nucleotides line up with TRBD1. Trimming cost V 4 bases and J 9 bases; bases outside gene matches: 4. The CDR3 has 11 residues. The V gene's germline CDR1 is SGHRS and CDR2 YFSETQ. The CDR3 is CASSGDSRQYF. Written as DNA, the CDR3 is TGCGCCAGCAGCGGGGACAGCCGGCAGTACTTC.

The V gene is TRBV2, the J gene TRBJ2-1; TRBD2 agrees at 9 bases. In germline, CDR1 is SNHLY, CDR2 FYNNEI. Germline trimming cut 2 bases from V and 9 bases from J; bases unmatched to any gene: 8. The CDR3 has 15 amino acids. The CDR3 is CASSEPAGGPGEQFF. Written as DNA, the CDR3 is TGTGCCAGCAGTGAACCTGCGGGAGGGCCAGGTGAGCAGTTCTTC.

This clonotype was observed at least ten times. The chain is built from TRBV27 and TRBJ1-5; 8 bases align to TRBD1. Germline CDR1 is MNHEY and CDR2 is SMNVEV (reference sequence). The CDR3 is made up of 15 amino acids. J lost 3 bases, V lost 5 bases, and 6 bases had no gene match. The CDR3 loop is CASSPGTGVNQPQHF. The CDR3, as DNA: TGTGCCAGCAGTCCCGGGACAGGAGTCAATCAGCCCCAGCATTTT.

This clonotype was picked up many times. The CDR3 protein is CAIQSGKNTGELFF. CDR3 in DNA: TGTGCCATCCAGAGCGGGAAGAACACCGGGGAGCTGTTTTTT. The chain links TRBV10-3 to TRBJ2-2, with 7 bases fitting TRBD2. Germline CDR1 and CDR2: ENHRY and SYGVKD. The junction had 4 bases not matched to a gene; V was cut back by 8 bases and J by 1 base. The CDR3 is 14 residues long.

This clonotype was counted a few times. The CDR3 loop reads CSASDPSGSLHEQFF. CDR3 DNA: TGCAGTGCTAGTGACCCTAGCGGGAGTCTCCATGAGCAGTTCTTC. The V call is TRBV20-1, the J call TRBJ2-1; 10 nucleotides match TRBD2. V shed 3 bases and J 8 bases; nucleotides not matched to a gene: 10. The CDR3 loop spans 15 amino acids. From germline, CDR1 is DFQATT and CDR2 SNEGSKA (reference sequence).

V gene TRBV7-8 combines with J gene TRBJ2-1; TRBD1 aligns across 10 bases. CDR1 and CDR2 from the germline V gene are SGHVS and FQNEAQ. The J segment lost 10 bases and the V segment lost 4 bases, leaving 16 bases of the junction unmatched. This CDR3 has 17 amino acids. The CDR3 is CASSWRSTGGVLNEQFF. The CDR3, as DNA: TGTGCCAGCAGCTGGAGATCGACAGGGGGCGTCTTGAACGAGCAGTTCTTC.